This T cell receptor beta chain was recovered during a study of spatial heterogeneity in lung cancer. As for the study in general: Sequence detection consistently recorded a greater number of beta-chain than alpha-chain sequences.

Per the germline V gene, CDR1 is SGHRS and CDR2 is YFSETQ. The CDR3 is 13 residues long. V lost 4 bases and J lost 4; bases outside the gene matches: 5. This sample's time point: sample taken at primary tumor resection. The donors were more than 70 patients with non-small cell lung cancer that was early-stage and untreated. Without sorting, whole RNA was sequenced from tumor, nontumor lung or frozen PBMC. There are many counts of this clonotype. Its antigen is still unknown. Via MiXCR, TCRdb re-called the 5' RACE reads, giving one row per CDR3 protein. Among some 21,000 distinct CDR3 sequences listed, around 6% were seen once. Study-wide results and limits: The authors estimated that approximately 7% of tumor T cells were covered for alpha chains and roughly 14% for beta chains. Intratumoral expanded alpha and beta TCR counts were found to track tumor mutation counts.

The rearrangement links TRBV5-1 to TRBJ2-7; 7 bases line up with TRBD1. The sample was lung tumor tissue, taken at surgery. The TCR sequence derives from a male donor with early-stage non-small cell lung cancer. CDR3 amino acids: CASSPRQGYEQYF. CDR3 coding DNA: TGCGCCAGCAGCCCGAGACAGGGATACGAGCAGTACTTC.